Listed below are T cell receptor beta chains from one sample, sequenced in a study of T-cell memory formation after mild COVID-19. TCRdb reanalysed the 5' RACE reads using MiXCR and keeps one entry per CDR3 protein. There are fewer than 350,000 distinct CDR3 sequences in the sample; roughly 8.2% occur only once, and about 20% lies in the top ten. Material for sequencing was PBMCs or a T cell subset sorted from them (not recorded which). The receptors here all came from a man aged 18 to 35 who had mild COVID-19 (a few samples of this study predate the infection). Cell type and time point are not known. CDR3s include the opening cysteine and the closing phenylalanine or tryptophan. D genes are given only for firm matches. Clone size appears in some rows only: once, few, many, or a class for an expanded clone.

v_gene	d_gene	abundance	len	j_gene	CDR3nt	CDR3aa
TRBV12-3/TRBV12-4	.	.	14	TRBJ2-7	TGTGCCAGCAGTTTCGCCAGGGGGGCCTACGAGCAGTACTTC	CASSFARGAYEQYF
TRBV7-6	.	few	14	TRBJ2-7	TGTGCCAGCAGCCCGCTGACAGAGCCCTACGAGCAGTACTTC	CASSPLTEPYEQYF
TRBV29-1	.	many	14	TRBJ1-1	TGCAGTAGCACTACGGGACAAAAAAACACTGAAGCTTTCTTT	CSSTTGQKNTEAFF
TRBV3-1	TRBD2	.	17	TRBJ2-3	TGTGCCAGCAGCCAACCTTTTATAGCGGGGGAGACAGATACGCAGTATTTT	CASSQPFIAGETDTQYF
TRBV7-6	TRBD2	.	16	TRBJ2-2	TGTGCCAGCAGCTCGGAGACTAGCTGGGTCACCGGGGAGCTGTTTTTT	CASSSETSWVTGELFF
TRBV5-5	.	many	15	TRBJ2-1	TGTGCCAGCAGCTCAACAGGTATCTCCTACAATGAGCAGTTCTTC	CASSSTGISYNEQFF
TRBV4-2	.	few	14	TRBJ2-1	TGTGCCTTCGCTCCTCCGGGACCCCACAATGAGCAGTTCTTC	CAFAPPGPHNEQFF
TRBV5-4	.	.	14	TRBJ1-2	TGTGCCAGCAGCTTGCAGGCGTATGGTGGGGGCTACACCTTC	CASSLQAYGGGYTF
TRBV7-2	.	many	15	TRBJ2-2	TGTGCCAGCAGCCGAGGAGGGGCGAACACCGGGGAGCTGTTTTTT	CASSRGGANTGELFF
TRBV9	.	few	14	TRBJ1-5	TGTGCCAGCAGCTACGACAGTAGCAATCAGCCCCAGCATTTT	CASSYDSSNQPQHF
TRBV20-1	.	few	15	TRBJ1-1	TGCAGTGCCCCGGGGCAGGCCTCTGTGGGGACTGAAGCTTTCTTT	CSAPGQASVGTEAFF
TRBV25-1	TRBD1	few	13	TRBJ1-2	TGTGCCAGCAGTGTCGGGACAGATTATGGCTACACCTTC	CASSVGTDYGYTF
TRBV10-3	TRBD2	.	13	TRBJ2-1	TGTGCCATCAGCCCGGGGGGAGACAATGAGCAGTTCTTC	CAISPGGDNEQFF
TRBV7-9	TRBD1	.	15	TRBJ2-1	TGTGCCAGCAGCTCTGGGACAGGGCCCCACAATGAGCAGTTCTTC	CASSSGTGPHNEQFF
TRBV5-1	.	.	14	TRBJ2-2	TGCGCCAGCAGCTTGGCAGGGGACGCCGGGGAGCTGTTTTTT	CASSLAGDAGELFF
TRBV4-3	.	many	16	TRBJ2-7	TGCGCCAGCAGCCAAGGGGTAGGCAAGACATCCTACGAGCAGTACTTC	CASSQGVGKTSYEQYF
TRBV9	.	.	15	TRBJ1-5	TGTGCCAGCAGCGTAGCGGGGGCTCTTAATCAGCCCCAGCATTTT	CASSVAGALNQPQHF
TRBV7-8	.	many	15	TRBJ2-3	TGTGCCAGCAGCTTGGGACCCCCGCCAGGAGATACGCAGTATTTT	CASSLGPPPGDTQYF
TRBV5-1	.	.	15	TRBJ2-5	TGCGCCAGCAGCTTGCTCGGGGGGCGCGGGGAGACCCAGTACTTC	CASSLLGGRGETQYF
TRBV3-1	.	few	17	TRBJ2-1	TGTGCCAGCAGCCAAGAATATAGTAGCGGCCCCGCCGGGGAGCAGTTCTTC	CASSQEYSSGPAGEQFF
TRBV12-3/TRBV12-4	TRBD1	many	14	TRBJ2-4	TGTGCCAGCAGTTACGAGGGGGCCATCAACATTCAGTACTTC	CASSYEGAINIQYF
TRBV4-2	TRBD1	many	15	TRBJ2-3	TGTGCCAGCAGCCAAGTAGGACAGGGGACAGATACGCAGTATTTT	CASSQVGQGTDTQYF
TRBV20-1	.	.	13	TRBJ2-4	TGCAGTGCAGGAGGGGCATTAAAAAACATTCAGTACTTC	CSAGGALKNIQYF
TRBV12-3/TRBV12-4	TRBD2	few	15	TRBJ2-5	TGTGCCAGCGGGAGACTAGCGGGGTACCAAGAGACCCAGTACTTC	CASGRLAGYQETQYF
TRBV7-2	.	once	15	TRBJ2-7	TGTGCCAGCAGCACCCGTGTAGGCAGGGCCGACGAGCAGTACTTC	CASSTRVGRADEQYF
TRBV9	.	.	13	TRBJ1-2	TGTGCCAGCAGCCCTTTAACCAAAGGTGGCTACACCTTC	CASSPLTKGGYTF
TRBV9	TRBD2	few	17	TRBJ2-3	TGTGCCAGCAGCGTAATTAGCGGGGGGAGCGGCACAGATACGCAGTATTTT	CASSVISGGSGTDTQYF
TRBV3-1	.	many	15	TRBJ2-7	TGTGCCAGCAGCCAAGATCTTGGCAGGGCCTACGAGCAGTACTTC	CASSQDLGRAYEQYF
TRBV6-2/TRBV6-3	TRBD2	few	15	TRBJ2-5	TGTGCCAGCAGTACTCCGACTAGCGCTCGGGAGACCCAGTACTTC	CASSTPTSARETQYF
TRBV5-1	.	many	13	TRBJ2-5	TGCGCCAGCCAGGGTCAGAACCAAGAGACCCAGTACTTC	CASQGQNQETQYF
TRBV29-1	TRBD1	.	15	TRBJ2-4	TGCAGCGTTGGAGGACAGGGGGTGTCCAAAGACATTCAGTACTTC	CSVGGQGVSKDIQYF
TRBV12-2	.	.	16	TRBJ1-6	TGTGCAAGTCGCTTAGTGGGTCTGCGGACAGGGATTACCCTCCACTTT	CASRLVGLRTGITLHF
TRBV20-1	TRBD2	few	13	TRBJ2-3	TGCAGTGCTAAAGCGGGGGGGACAGATACGCAGTATTTT	CSAKAGGTDTQYF
TRBV5-1	.	many	14	TRBJ1-3	TGCGCCAGCAGCTTGGGAGGAGCGGGAAACACCATATATTTT	CASSLGGAGNTIYF
TRBV5-1	TRBD1	many	15	TRBJ2-7	TGCGCCAGCAGCTACCGGACAGGCATGTATGGGGAGCAGTACTTC	CASSYRTGMYGEQYF
TRBV20-1	.	few	15	TRBJ2-1	TGCAGTGCCCAGGGGGAGGACAGGAGGCACAATGAGCAGTTCTTC	CSAQGEDRRHNEQFF
TRBV5-1	.	many	14	TRBJ1-2	TGCGCCAGCAGCTTGGAGACAGGTGGTAGGGGCTACACCTTC	CASSLETGGRGYTF
TRBV2	.	few	14	TRBJ2-1	TGTGCCAGCAGTCACCGGGACGGCCTGTGGCAGCAGTTCTTC	CASSHRDGLWQQFF
TRBV7-2	.	few	15	TRBJ1-2	TGTGCCAGCAGCCCAGAGATGGGACGTCTCTATGGCTACACCTTC	CASSPEMGRLYGYTF
TRBV5-1	.	.	16	TRBJ2-2	TGCGCCAGCAGCGTTGCATCCCCTACTAACACCGGGGAGCTGTTTTTT	CASSVASPTNTGELFF
TRBV20-1	TRBD1	few	14	TRBJ1-1	TGCAGTGCTAGAGATTCAGGGGGGAACACTGAAGCTTTCTTT	CSARDSGGNTEAFF
TRBV4-3	.	many	15	TRBJ2-1	TGCGCCAGCAGCCAAGTTCGGGGGCCAAACAATGAGCAGTTCTTC	CASSQVRGPNNEQFF
TRBV20-1	.	few	12	TRBJ2-1	TGCAGTGCCAACCGCCTTGACAATGAGCAGTTCTTC	CSANRLDNEQFF